Below, 24 T cell receptor beta chains from the same sample are listed, as sequenced in a study of cytomegalovirus exposure and HLA in healthy donors. Amplification used 60 Vbeta primers and 13 Jbeta primers. Generated by immunoSEQ multiplex PCR, the TCRdb table keeps only in-frame clones and is missing some. Of over 150,000 clones detected, roughly 79% appear once; the ten largest clones hold about 3.4%. What was sequenced was PBMCs. The receptors come from a woman in her forties or fifties in good health and CMV-seropositive.

This clone occurred once. V usage is TRBV29-1 and J usage is TRBJ1-1, with no clear D. Germline V lookup: CDR1 SQVTM, CDR2 ANQGSEA. Deletions cut 4 bases from V and 0 bases from J, with 6 bases between. This CDR3 contains 12 residues. The CDR3 protein is CSVGELNTEAFF. The CDR3 DNA reads as TGCAGCGTTGGGGAGTTGAACACTGAAGCTTTCTTT.

This clone turned up a few times. The chain recombines TRBV18 with TRBJ1-2; D is possibly TRBD1 (5 bases). Germline V gene lookup returns CDR1 KGHSH and CDR2 LQKENI. The CDR3 runs to 15 residues. V lost 0 bases, J lost 4 bases, and 12 bases lay in between. The CDR3 DNA reads TGTGCCAGCTCACCACCGGGGGACGGGGGCTATGGCTACACCTTC. Amino acids: CASSPPGDGGYGYTF.

The chain couples TRBV6-1 to TRBJ1-2; D remains ambiguous. From germline, CDR1 is MNHNS and CDR2 SASEGT. V lost 3 bases and J lost 8, with 4 bases in between. This CDR3 has 10 residues. CDR3 residues: CASSDRGYTF. In DNA, the CDR3 is TGTGCCAGCAGTGACCGGGGCTACACCTTC.

V usage is TRBV5-4 and J usage is TRBJ2-7; 7 bases are shared with TRBD2. The ends lost 4 bases at V and 4 bases at J; junction bases unmatched: 8. The CDR3 spans 14 residues. Germline values: CDR1 SGHNT, CDR2 YYREEE (reference sequence). The CDR3, as DNA: TGTGCCAGCAGCCTGGGGGTGGGGGGGTACGAGCAGTACTTC. Its translation: CASSLGVGGYEQYF.

This clone was observed a few times. This chain joins TRBV4-1 and TRBJ2-7; D unclear. Trimming cost V 1 base and J 3 bases, with 4 bases left between them. The CDR3 runs 12 residues. Germline-derived CDR1 and CDR2 are MGHRA and YSYEKL. The CDR3 nucleotides read TGCGCCAGCAGCCAAGCGGGCTACGAGCAGTACTTC. Its protein product is CASSQAGYEQYF.

The table lists this clone with a count of one. V usage is TRBV5-4 and J usage is TRBJ1-2; D call uncertain. The ends were cut back, 3 bases at V and 0 bases at J, with 9 bases in the middle. The CDR3 totals 14 residues. Germline V gene lookup returns CDR1 SGHNT and CDR2 YYREEE (reference sequence). The CDR3 nucleotides read TGTGCCAGCAGCTACGCGGGAGCTAACTATGGCTACACCTTC. It specifies CASSYAGANYGYTF. The variable domain in full, completed from reference TRBV5-4 and TRBJ1-2, reads ETGVTQSPTHLIKTRGQQVTLRCSSQSGHNTVSWYQQALGQGPQFIFQYYREEENGRGNFPPRFSGLQFPNYSSELNVNALELDDSALYLCASSYAGANYGYTFGSGTRLTVV.

The chain uses TRBV6-1 and TRBJ2-3; 7 nucleotides agree with TRBD1. The CDR3 sequence is 14 residues long. Germline trimming cut 6 bases from V and 2 bases from J; bases unmatched to any gene: 5. Germline V gene lookup returns CDR1 MNHNS and CDR2 SASEGT. CDR3 sequence (DNA): TGTGCCAGCAGAAACGACAGGGACACAGATACGCAGTATTTT. This encodes CASRNDRDTDTQYF.

J is TRBJ2-1 and V is TRBV29-1, with D perhaps matching TRBD1 (5 bases). The germline V gene has CDR1 SQVTM and CDR2 ANQGSEA. This CDR3 region has 14 residues. V was cut by 2 bases and J by 8 bases, with 16 bases left in between. The CDR3 coding sequence is TGCAGCGTTGAATCAGGGATTCAGTTGGATGAGCAGTTCTTC. Translation: CSVESGIQLDEQFF.

The chain combines TRBV6-6 with TRBJ1-1, with D unresolved. V lost 0 bases and J 1 base, leaving 12 bases between the germline ends. This CDR3 contains 16 residues. Germline V gene lookup returns CDR1 MNHNY and CDR2 SVGAGI (reference sequence). The CDR3 loop reads CASSYSAGSQNTEAFF. The CDR3 DNA reads TGTGCCAGCAGTTACTCAGCGGGATCTCAGAACACTGAAGCTTTCTTT.

The rearrangement uses TRBV9 and TRBJ1-4; D not certain. Germline-derived CDR1 and CDR2 are SGDLS and YYNGEE. The CDR3 is made up of 14 amino acids. The V end lost 4 bases, the J end lost 8 bases, and 15 bases lay between the germline ends. The CDR3 is CASSPPWAGEKLFF. DNA for the CDR3: TGTGCCAGCAGCCCCCCGTGGGCGGGAGAAAAACTGTTTTTT.

The V gene is TRBV11-3, the J gene TRBJ1-1; tentative D call: TRBD1 (5 bases). Trimming left V 2 bases short and J 2 bases short, with 6 bases between. The CDR3 sequence is 13 residues long. The germline gives CDR1 SGHNT, CDR2 YENEEA. The CDR3 is CASSLTGNTEAFF. In DNA form, the CDR3 reads TGTGCCAGCAGCTTAACAGGTAACACTGAAGCTTTCTTT.

The V call is TRBV5-1, the J call TRBJ1-2; tentative D call: TRBD1 (5 bases). The germline V gene encodes CDR1 SGHRS and CDR2 YFSETQ. Trimming took off 4 bases at V and 6 bases at J, with 13 bases between the two ends. The CDR3 is 13 residues long. CDR3 residues: CASSLTGQNGYTF. The CDR3, as DNA: TGCGCCAGCAGCCTAACAGGACAAAATGGCTACACCTTC.

This sequence joins TRBV11-2 and TRBJ1-2; 8 nucleotides agree with TRBD1. The junction had 9 bases not matched to a gene; V was cut back by 5 bases and J by 7 bases. Germline V gene sequence: CDR1 SGHAT, CDR2 FQNNGV. This CDR3 region has 14 residues. The CDR3, as DNA: TGTGCCAGCAGCCCCAGACAGGGGCGGAGTGGCTACACCTTC. As protein: CASSPRQGRSGYTF.

The chain uses TRBV6-1 and TRBJ1-5, with 8 positions matching TRBD1. V was clipped by 8 bases and J by 5 bases; unmatched bases: 5. Germline V gene sequence: CDR1 MNHNS, CDR2 SASEGT. This CDR3 has 13 residues. The CDR3 DNA is TGTGCCAGCCAGACAGGGGACGATCAGCCCCAGCATTTT. Its translation is CASQTGDDQPQHF.

This clone has a handful of counts. The chain has TRBV15 and TRBJ2-1; 8 positions match TRBD2. CDR3 size: 15 residues. Germline V CDR1 and CDR2: LNHNV, YYDKDF (reference sequence). Trimming took 8 bases from V and 7 from J; bases not matched to a gene: 13. The CDR3 nucleotides read TGTGCCACCGCCCTAGCCCCAACGGGGGGGAATGAGCAGTTCTTC. Protein sequence: CATALAPTGGNEQFF.

The gene calls are TRBV11-2 and TRBJ2-5; no clear D. The DNA end is more similar to TRBJ2-7, so the J call may be wrong. Germline CDR1 SGHAT, CDR2 FQNNGV. This CDR3 is 11 amino acids long. The CDR3, as DNA: TGTGCCAGCAGCTTAGTCTTCGAGCAGTACTTC. Its translation is CASSLVFEQYF.

Worth noting for this clone: Germline and junction disagree at one end, which may indicate a read error. This chain connects TRBV7-2 to TRBJ2-6; D is possibly TRBD1 (5 bases). The germline CDR1 and CDR2 sequences are SGHTA and FQGNSA. The CDR3 is 14 residues long. CDR3 nucleotide sequence: TGTGCCAGCAGCTCGACCTCTGGGGCCAACGGCCTGACTTTC. This sequence encodes CASSSTSGANGLTF.

V gene TRBV7-9 combines with J gene TRBJ2-3, with 7 bases fitting TRBD2. Germline loops: CDR1 SEHNR, CDR2 FQNEAQ (reference sequence). Trimming removed 5 bases from V and 6 bases from J; junction bases left unmatched: 11. The length of the CDR3 is 15 residues. CDR3 amino acids: CASSAGTIVADTQYF. In nucleotides, the CDR3 is TGTGCCAGCAGCGCAGGGACTATAGTTGCTGATACGCAGTATTTT.

The CDR3 sequence: CASSLLMGVGNEQFF. CDR3 nucleotides: TGTGCCAGCAGCCTCCTAATGGGAGTGGGCAATGAGCAGTTCTTC. The gene calls are TRBV9 and TRBJ2-1, with TRBD2 as a possible D gene (5 bases). Germline values: CDR1 SGDLS, CDR2 YYNGEE. This CDR3 comprises 15 residues. Trimming shortened V by 4 bases and J by 6 bases, and 17 bases separated the two germline ends.

The V call is TRBV5-1, the J call TRBJ1-1; possible D gene TRBD1, 5 bases. The CDR3 runs 14 residues. Germline V gives CDR1 SGHRS, CDR2 YFSETQ. The germline V and J ends were trimmed by 2 bases and 3 bases, with 11 bases remaining between them. The CDR3 bases are TGCGCCAGCAGCTTTAAGGGGCTGGACACTGAAGCTTTCTTT. This codes for CASSFKGLDTEAFF.

The CDR3 reads CASMRTSGTGELFF. As DNA, the CDR3 is TGTGCCAGCATGAGGACTAGCGGGACCGGGGAGCTGTTTTTT. This chain connects TRBV28 to TRBJ2-2; 11 bases match TRBD2. Germline V gene data show CDR1 as MDHEN and CDR2 as SYDVKM. Trimming removed 7 bases from V and 5 bases from J; junction bases left unmatched: 3. This CDR3 has 14 amino acids.

On this clone itself: In the same sample, other DNA sequences code for this CDR3. The rearrangement uses TRBV30 and TRBJ1-1; D not certain. V lost 4 bases to trimming and J lost 0 bases, with 3 bases between them. CDR1 is GTSNPN and CDR2 is SVGIG in the germline V gene (reference sequence). The CDR3 runs 11 residues. CDR3 sequence: CAWTVNTEAFF. In DNA, the CDR3 is TGTGCCTGGACAGTGAACACTGAAGCTTTCTTT.

This clone was recorded only once. V usage is TRBV30 and J usage is TRBJ2-2, with D maybe TRBD2 (5 bases). V lost 3 bases to trimming and J lost 4 bases, with 9 bases between them. Germline CDR1 reads GTSNPN; CDR2 reads SVGIG (reference sequence). The CDR3 has 13 residues. CDR3 nucleotides: TGTGCCTGGAGGAGGAGGACCACCGGGGAGCTGTTTTTT. Protein: CAWRRRTTGELFF.

The rearrangement joins TRBV28 to TRBJ1-2; TRBD1 matches at 8 bases. Trimming at V came to 3 bases and at J to 6 bases, leaving 12 bases not matched to a gene. The CDR3 covers 16 residues. Per the germline V gene, CDR1 is MDHEN and CDR2 is SYDVKM. The CDR3 DNA follows: TGTGCCAGCAGTTTTTGGACAGGGACCGTAGCGGATGGCTACACCTTC. Its translation: CASSFWTGTVADGYTF.